This TCR beta chain emerged from a study of cytomegalovirus exposure and HLA in healthy donors. With respect to this clone: Its antigen is as yet unknown.

Germline V gene lookup returns CDR1 SGHNT and CDR2 YYREEE (reference sequence). The CDR3 is 18 residues long. PCR involved 60 Vbeta and 13 Jbeta primers. TCRdb keeps only in-frame clones here, not all; method: immunoSEQ multiplex PCR. The sample contains more than 85,000 clones, about 80% of which appear only once. General study points: An Asian-associated ancestry cluster reportedly showed fewer N-insertions than the approximately 670-donor mean in a later analysis. Analyzed later, association rates of TCRs varied across HLA loci, with DRB1 most and HLA-C fewest. In vitro testing confirmed a few CMV-associated chains as specific for CMV antigens.

The chain is built from TRBV5-4 and TRBJ2-1, with 7 positions matching TRBD2. The specimen was PBMCs. The sequence was collected from a woman in her sixties or seventies in good health and CMV-seropositive. The CDR3, as DNA: TGTGTCCTACATGGCTGGGGCACCGGCGGGAGCCCCTACAATGAGCAGTTCTTC. Translated, it gives CVLHGWGTGGSPYNEQFF.